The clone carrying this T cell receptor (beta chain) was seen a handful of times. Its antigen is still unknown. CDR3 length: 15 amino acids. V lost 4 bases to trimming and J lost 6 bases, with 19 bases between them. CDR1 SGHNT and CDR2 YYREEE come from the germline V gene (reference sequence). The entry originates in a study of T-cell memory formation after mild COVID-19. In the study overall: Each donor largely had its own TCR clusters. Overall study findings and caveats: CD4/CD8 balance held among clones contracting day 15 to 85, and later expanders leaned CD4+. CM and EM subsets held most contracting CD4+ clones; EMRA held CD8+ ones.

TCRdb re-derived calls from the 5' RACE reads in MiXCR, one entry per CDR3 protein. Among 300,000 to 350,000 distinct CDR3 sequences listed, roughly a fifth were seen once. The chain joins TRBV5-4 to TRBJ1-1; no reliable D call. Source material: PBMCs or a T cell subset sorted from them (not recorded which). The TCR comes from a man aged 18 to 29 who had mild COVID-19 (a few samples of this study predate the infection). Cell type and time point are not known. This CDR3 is CASSLYRRTGSEAFF. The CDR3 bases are TGTGCCAGCAGCCTTTATCGACGGACGGGGTCTGAAGCTTTCTTT.